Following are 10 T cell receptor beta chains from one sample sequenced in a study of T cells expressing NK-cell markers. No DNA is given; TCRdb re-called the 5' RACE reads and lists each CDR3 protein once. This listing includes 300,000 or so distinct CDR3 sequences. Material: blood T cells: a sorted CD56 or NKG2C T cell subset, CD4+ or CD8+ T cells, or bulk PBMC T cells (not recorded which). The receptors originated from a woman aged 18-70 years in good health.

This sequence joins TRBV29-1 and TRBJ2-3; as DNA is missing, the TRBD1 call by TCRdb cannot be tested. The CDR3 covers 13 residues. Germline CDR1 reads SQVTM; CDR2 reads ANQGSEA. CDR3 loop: CSVDGRGSDTQYF.

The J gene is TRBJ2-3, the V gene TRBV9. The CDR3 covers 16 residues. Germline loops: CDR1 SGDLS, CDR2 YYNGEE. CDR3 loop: CASSVGIGEATDTQYF.

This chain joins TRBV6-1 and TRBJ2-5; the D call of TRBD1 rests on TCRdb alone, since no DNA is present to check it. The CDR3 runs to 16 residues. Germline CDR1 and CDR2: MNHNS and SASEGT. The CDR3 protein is CASRKGQGPGEETQYF.

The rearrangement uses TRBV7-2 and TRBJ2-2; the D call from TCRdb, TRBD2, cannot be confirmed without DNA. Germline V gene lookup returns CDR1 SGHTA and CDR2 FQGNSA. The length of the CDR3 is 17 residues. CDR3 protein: CASSSGGTSGNTGELFF.

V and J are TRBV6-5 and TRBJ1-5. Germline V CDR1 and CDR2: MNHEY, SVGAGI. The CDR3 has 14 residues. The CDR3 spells CASSYGSNNQPQHF.

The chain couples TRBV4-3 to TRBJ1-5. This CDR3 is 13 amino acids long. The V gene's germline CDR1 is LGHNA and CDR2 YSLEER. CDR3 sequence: CASSQGLNQPQHF.

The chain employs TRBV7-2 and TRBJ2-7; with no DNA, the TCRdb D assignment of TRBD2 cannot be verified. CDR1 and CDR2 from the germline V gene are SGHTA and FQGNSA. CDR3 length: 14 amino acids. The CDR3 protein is CASSWTSGSYEQYF.

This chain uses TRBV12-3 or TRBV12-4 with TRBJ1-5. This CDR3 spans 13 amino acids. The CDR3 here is CASSSTGNQPQHF.

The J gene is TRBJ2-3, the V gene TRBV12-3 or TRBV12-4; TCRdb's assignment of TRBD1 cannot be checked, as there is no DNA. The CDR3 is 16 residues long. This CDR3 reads CASTPQVPPRTDTQYF.

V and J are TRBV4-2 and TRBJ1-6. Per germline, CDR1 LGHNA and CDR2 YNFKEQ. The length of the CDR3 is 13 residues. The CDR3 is CASSQERRTLVHF.